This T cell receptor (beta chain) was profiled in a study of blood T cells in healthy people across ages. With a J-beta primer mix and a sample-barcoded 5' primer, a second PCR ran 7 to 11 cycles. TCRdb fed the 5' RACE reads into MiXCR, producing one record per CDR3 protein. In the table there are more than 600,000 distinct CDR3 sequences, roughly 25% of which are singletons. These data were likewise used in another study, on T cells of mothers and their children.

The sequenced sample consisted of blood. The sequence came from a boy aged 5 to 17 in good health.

The CDR3 region is CASSYSRGAFTEAFF. In DNA form, the CDR3 reads TGTGCCAGCAGTTACTCGCGGGGGGCCTTCACTGAAGCTTTCTTT. The chain couples TRBV6-5 to TRBJ1-1; D is possibly TRBD1 (6 bases). V was trimmed by 0 bases and J by 4 bases, leaving 12 bases between them. Germline CDR1 and CDR2: MNHEY and SVGAGI. The CDR3 sequence is 15 residues long.